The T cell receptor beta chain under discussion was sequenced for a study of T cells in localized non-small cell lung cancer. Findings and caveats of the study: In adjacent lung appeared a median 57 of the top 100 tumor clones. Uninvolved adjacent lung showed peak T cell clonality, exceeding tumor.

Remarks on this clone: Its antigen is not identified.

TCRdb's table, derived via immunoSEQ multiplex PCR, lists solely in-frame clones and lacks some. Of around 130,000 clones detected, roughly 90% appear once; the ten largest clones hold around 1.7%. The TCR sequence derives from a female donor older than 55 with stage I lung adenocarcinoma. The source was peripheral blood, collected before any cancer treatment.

The CDR3 spells CASSFTGRVADTQYF. In DNA form, the CDR3 reads TGCGCCAGCAGCTTCACTGGGCGGGTGGCAGATACGCAGTATTTT. V is TRBV5-1 and J is TRBJ2-3; D is perhaps TRBD2 (5 bases). V was pared by 2 bases and J by 4 bases, with 14 bases between. Germline V CDR1 and CDR2: SGHRS, YFSETQ. The CDR3 spans 15 residues.